This T cell receptor beta chain originates from a study of T-cell reconstitution after alpha-beta-depleted transplantation in children. Whole-study results and caveats: Several patients had high TCRbeta diversity at day 60; it came from surviving recipient T cells and thymic progenitors. Alpha-beta T cells about two months after transplant reportedly derived from several hundred expanded graft clones. T cells produced anew were the main source of T-cell counts and diversity one year after transplant.

The authors prepared the TCRbeta library with unique molecular identifiers. TCRdb reprocessed the PCR reads with MiXCR, giving one entry per CDR3 protein. Among roughly 790,000 distinct CDR3 sequences listed, around 15% were seen once. V gave up 3 bases and J gave up 4 bases; unmatched junction bases: 2. Looked up from germline, CDR1 is SEHNR and CDR2 is FQNEAQ (reference sequence). The CDR3 consists of 14 residues. This clonotype has ten or more counts. The antigen is undetermined. Sample: PBMCs, mostly from graft donor cells, taken 360 days after TCRalphabeta/CD19-depleted stem cell transplant. The clonotype comes from a male patient younger than 18 who had a stem cell transplant for acute lymphoblastic leukemia, so the T cells may come from the graft donor. This chain connects TRBV7-9 to TRBJ1-3, with 8 nucleotides matching TRBD1. The CDR3 sequence: CASSFPGGGNTIYF. In DNA, the CDR3 is TGTGCCAGCAGCTTTCCAGGGGGCGGAAACACCATATATTTT.